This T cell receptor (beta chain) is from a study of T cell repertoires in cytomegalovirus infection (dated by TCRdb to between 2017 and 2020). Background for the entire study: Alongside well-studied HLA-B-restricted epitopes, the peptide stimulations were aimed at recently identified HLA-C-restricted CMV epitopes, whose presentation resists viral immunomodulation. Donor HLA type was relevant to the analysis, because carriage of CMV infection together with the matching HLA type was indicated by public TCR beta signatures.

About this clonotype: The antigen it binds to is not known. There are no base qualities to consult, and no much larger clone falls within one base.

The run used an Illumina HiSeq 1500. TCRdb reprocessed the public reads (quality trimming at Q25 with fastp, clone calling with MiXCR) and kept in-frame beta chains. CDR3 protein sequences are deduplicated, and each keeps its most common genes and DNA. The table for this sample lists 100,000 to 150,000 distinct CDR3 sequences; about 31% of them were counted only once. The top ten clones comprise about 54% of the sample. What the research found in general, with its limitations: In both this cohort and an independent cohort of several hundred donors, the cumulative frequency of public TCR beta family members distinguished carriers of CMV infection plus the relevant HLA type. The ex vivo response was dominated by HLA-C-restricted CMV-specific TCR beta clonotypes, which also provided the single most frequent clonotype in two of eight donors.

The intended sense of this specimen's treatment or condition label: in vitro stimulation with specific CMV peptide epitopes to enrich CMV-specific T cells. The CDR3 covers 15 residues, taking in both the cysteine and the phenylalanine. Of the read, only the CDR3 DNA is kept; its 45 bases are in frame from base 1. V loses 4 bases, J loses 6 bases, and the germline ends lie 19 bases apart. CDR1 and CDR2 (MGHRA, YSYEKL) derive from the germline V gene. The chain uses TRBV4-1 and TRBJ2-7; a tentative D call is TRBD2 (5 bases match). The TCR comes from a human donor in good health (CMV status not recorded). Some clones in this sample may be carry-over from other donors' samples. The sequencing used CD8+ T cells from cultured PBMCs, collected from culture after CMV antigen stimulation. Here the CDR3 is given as CASSPDEGRISEQYF. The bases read TGCGCCAGCAGCCCGGATGAGGGTCGAATCTCCGAGCAGTACTTC.